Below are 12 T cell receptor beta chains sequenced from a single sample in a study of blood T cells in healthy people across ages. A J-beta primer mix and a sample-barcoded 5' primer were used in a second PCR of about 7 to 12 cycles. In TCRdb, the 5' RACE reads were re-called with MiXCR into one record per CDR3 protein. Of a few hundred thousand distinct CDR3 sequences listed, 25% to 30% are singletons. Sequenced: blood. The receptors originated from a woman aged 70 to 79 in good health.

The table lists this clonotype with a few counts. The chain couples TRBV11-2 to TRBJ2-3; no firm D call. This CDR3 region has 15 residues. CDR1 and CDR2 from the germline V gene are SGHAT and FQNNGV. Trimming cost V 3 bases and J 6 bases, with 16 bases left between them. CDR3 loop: CASSFRSFESDTQYF. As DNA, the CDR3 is TGTGCCAGCAGCTTTAGGAGTTTTGAGTCGGATACGCAGTATTTT.

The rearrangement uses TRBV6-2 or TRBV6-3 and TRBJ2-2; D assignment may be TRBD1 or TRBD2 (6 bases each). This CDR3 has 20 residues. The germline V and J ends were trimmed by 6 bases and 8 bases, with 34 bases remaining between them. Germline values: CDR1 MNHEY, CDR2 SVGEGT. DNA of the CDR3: TGTGCCAGCAGCAAAACGCCGGAGGGGGGACTCTCTACGCTACCGGGGGAGCTGTTTTTT. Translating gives CASSKTPEGGLSTLPGELFF.

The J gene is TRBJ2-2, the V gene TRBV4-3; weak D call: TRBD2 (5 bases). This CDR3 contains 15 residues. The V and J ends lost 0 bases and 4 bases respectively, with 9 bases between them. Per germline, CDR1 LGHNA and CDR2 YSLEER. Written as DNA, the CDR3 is TGCGCCAGCAGCCAAGAAAGAGGGAGCACCGGGGAGCTGTTTTTT. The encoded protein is CASSQERGSTGELFF.

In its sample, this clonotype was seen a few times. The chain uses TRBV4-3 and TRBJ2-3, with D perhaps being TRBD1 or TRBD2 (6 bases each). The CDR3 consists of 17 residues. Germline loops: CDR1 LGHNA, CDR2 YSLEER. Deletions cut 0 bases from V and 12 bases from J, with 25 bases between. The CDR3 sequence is CASSQDLTGAKTRTQYF. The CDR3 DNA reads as TGCGCCAGCAGCCAAGATCTCACGGGGGCTAAGACCCGGACTCAGTATTTT.

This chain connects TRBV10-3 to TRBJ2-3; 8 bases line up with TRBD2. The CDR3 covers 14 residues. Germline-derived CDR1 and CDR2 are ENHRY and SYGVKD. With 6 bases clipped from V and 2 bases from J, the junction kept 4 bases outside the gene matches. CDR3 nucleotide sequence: TGTGCCATCAGCCCGGGGGGGCCCACAGATACGCAGTATTTT. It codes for CAISPGGPTDTQYF.

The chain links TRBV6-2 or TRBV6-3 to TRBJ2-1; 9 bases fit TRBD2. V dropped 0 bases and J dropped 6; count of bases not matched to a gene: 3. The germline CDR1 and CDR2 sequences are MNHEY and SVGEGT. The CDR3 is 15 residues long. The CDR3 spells CASSYSRGGANEQFF. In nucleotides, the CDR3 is TGTGCCAGCAGTTACTCTCGCGGGGGGGCCAATGAGCAGTTCTTC.

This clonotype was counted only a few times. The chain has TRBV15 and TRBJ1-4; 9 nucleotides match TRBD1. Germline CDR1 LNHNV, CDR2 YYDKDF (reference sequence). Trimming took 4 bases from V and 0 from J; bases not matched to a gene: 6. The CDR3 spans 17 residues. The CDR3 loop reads CATSNQDRGSTNEKLFF. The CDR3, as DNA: TGTGCCACCAGCAATCAGGACAGGGGTTCAACTAATGAAAAACTGTTTTTT.

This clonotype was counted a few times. The DNA of the CDR3 is TGCAGCGTGGAGGGGAGCAACTATGGCTACACCTTC. Translation gives CSVEGSNYGYTF. The gene calls are TRBV29-1 and TRBJ1-2, with a weak D call TRBD1 (5 bases). CDR3 size: 12 residues. The germline V gene has CDR1 SQVTM and CDR2 ANQGSEA. V was pared by 6 bases and J by 2 bases, with 10 bases between.

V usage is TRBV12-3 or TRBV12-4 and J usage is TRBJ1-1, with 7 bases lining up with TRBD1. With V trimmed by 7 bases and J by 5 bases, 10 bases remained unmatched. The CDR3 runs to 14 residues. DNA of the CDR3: TGTGCCAGCAACCAGGGGGGTGGGAGGACTGAAGCTTTCTTT. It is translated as CASNQGGGRTEAFF.

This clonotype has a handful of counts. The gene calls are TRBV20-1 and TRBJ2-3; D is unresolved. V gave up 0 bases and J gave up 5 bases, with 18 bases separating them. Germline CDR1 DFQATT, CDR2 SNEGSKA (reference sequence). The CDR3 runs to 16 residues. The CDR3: CSARDAVAAPGDTQYF. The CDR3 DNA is TGCAGTGCTAGAGATGCCGTGGCGGCCCCTGGAGATACGCAGTATTTT.

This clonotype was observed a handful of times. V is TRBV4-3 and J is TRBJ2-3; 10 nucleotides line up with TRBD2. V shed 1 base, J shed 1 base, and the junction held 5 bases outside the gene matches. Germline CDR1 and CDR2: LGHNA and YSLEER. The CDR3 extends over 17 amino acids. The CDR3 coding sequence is TGCGCCAGCAGCCAAGGGGGACTAGCGCCGCGCACAGATACGCAGTATTTT. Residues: CASSQGGLAPRTDTQYF.

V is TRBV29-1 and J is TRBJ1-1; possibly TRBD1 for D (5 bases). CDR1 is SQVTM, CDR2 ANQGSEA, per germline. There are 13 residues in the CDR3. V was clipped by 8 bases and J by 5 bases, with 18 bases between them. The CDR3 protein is CSSLSGARTEAFF. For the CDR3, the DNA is TGCAGCAGCCTCTCCGGGGCTAGGACTGAAGCTTTCTTT.